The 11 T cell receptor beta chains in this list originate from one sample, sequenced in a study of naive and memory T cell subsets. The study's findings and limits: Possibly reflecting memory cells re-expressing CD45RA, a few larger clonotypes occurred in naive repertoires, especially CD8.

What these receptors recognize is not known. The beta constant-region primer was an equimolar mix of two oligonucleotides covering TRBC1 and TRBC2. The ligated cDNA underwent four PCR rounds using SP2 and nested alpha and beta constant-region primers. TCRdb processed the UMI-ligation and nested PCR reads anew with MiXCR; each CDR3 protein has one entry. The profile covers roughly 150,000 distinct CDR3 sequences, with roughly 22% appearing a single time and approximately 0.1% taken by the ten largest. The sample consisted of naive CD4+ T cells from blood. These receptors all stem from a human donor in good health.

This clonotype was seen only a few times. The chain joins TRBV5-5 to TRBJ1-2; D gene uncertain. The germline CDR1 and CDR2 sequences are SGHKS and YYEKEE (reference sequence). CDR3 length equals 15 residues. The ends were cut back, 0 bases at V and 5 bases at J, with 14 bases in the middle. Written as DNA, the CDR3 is TGTGCCAGCAGCTTGGTAGGAGGTAGGAATTATGGCTACACCTTC. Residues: CASSLVGGRNYGYTF.

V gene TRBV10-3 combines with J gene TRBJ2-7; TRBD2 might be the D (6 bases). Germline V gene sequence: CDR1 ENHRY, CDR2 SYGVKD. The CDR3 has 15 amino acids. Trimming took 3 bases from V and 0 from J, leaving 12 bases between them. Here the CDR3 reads CAISDRVGSSYEQYF. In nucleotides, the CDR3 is TGTGCCATCAGTGATAGGGTCGGGAGCTCCTACGAGCAGTACTTC.

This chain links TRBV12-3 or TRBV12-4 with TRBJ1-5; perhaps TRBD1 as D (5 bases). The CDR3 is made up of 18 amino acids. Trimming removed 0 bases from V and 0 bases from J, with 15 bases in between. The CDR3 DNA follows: TGTGCCAGCAGTTTAGCTCGGGACGGCGGCTATAGCAATCAGCCCCAGCATTTT. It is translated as CASSLARDGGYSNQPQHF.

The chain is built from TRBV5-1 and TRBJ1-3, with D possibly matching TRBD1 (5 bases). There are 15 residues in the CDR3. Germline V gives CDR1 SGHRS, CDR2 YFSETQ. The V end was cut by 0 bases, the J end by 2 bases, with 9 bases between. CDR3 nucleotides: TGCGCCAGCAGCTTGGATGGGGCGGCTGGAAACACCATATATTTT. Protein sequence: CASSLDGAAGNTIYF.

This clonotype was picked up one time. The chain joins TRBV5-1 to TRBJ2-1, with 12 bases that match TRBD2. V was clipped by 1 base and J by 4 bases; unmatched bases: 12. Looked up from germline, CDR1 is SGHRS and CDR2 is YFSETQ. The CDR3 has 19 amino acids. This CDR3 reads CASSLYRGLAGKLYNEQFF. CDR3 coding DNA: TGCGCCAGCAGCTTGTATCGGGGACTAGCGGGCAAACTATACAATGAGCAGTTCTTC.

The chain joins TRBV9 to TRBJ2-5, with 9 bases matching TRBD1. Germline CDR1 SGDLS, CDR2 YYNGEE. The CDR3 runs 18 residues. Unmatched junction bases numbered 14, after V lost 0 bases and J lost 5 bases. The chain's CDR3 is CASSVGTGNRGPRETQYF. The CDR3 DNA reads TGTGCCAGCAGCGTAGGGACAGGGAACAGGGGGCCGCGGGAGACCCAGTACTTC.

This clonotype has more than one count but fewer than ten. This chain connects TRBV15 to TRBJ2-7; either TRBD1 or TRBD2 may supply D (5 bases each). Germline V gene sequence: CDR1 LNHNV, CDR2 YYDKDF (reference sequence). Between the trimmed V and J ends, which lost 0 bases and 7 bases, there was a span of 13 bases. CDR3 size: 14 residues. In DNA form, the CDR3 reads TGTGCCACCAGCAGAGATACGGGACGGAATGAGCAGTACTTC. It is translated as CATSRDTGRNEQYF. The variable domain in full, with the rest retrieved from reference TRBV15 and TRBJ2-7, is DAMVIQNPRYQVTQFGKPVTLSCSQTLNHNVMYWYQQKSSQAPKLLFHYYDKDFNNEADTPDNFQSRRPNTSFCFLDIRSPGLGDTAMYLCATSRDTGRNEQYFGPGTRLTVT.

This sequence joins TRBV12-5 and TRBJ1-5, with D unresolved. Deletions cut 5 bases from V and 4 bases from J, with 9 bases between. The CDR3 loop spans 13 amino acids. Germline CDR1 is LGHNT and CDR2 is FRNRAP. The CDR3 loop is CASGRTSNQPQHF. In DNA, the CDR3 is TGTGCTAGTGGTCGCACTTCAAATCAGCCCCAGCATTTT.

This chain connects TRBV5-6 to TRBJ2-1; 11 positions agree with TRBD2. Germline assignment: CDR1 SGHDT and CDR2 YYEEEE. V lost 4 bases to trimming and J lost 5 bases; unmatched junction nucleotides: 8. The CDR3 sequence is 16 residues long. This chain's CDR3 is CASSLALAGGDNEQFF. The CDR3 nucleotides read TGTGCCAGCAGCCTTGCCTTAGCGGGAGGGGACAATGAGCAGTTCTTC.

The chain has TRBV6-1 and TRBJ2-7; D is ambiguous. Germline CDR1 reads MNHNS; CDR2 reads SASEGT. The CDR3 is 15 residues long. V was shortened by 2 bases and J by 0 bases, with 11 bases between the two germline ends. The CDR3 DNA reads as TGTGCCAGCAGTGAACCGGGCGACCTCTCCTACGAGCAGTACTTC. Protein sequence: CASSEPGDLSYEQYF.

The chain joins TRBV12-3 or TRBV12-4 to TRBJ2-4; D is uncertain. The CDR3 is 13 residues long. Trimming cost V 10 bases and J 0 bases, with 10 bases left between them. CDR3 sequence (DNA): TGTGCCATCTCCGACCTAGCCAAAAACATTCAGTACTTC. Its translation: CAISDLAKNIQYF.